What follows describes a single T cell receptor beta chain. The antigen is undetermined. The data belong to a study of graft-versus-host responses after intestinal transplantation. Overall study: Each transplant was multivisceral, liver-intestinal, or isolated intestinal.

Here immunoSEQ multiplex PCR was the method, and the copy in TCRdb shows in-frame clones only, minus some. The sample includes some 120,000 clones, about 92% of them seen just once. This specimen consisted of unstimulated CD8+ T cells sorted from spleen or lymph node cells, obtained before transplant. The TCR was taken from a human donor who was the organ donor for an intestinal transplant.

The CDR3: CSANGQGAQETQYF. The CDR3 bases are TGCAGCGCTAACGGACAGGGCGCCCAAGAGACCCAGTACTTC. The chain is built from TRBV29-1 and TRBJ2-5; 8 bases line up with TRBD1. This CDR3 has 14 residues. V lost 7 bases to trimming and J lost 1 base; unmatched junction nucleotides: 8. Germline CDR1 SQVTM, CDR2 ANQGSEA. The variable domain in full, with the rest retrieved from reference TRBV29-1 and TRBJ2-5, is SAVISQKPSRDICQRGTSLTIQCQVDSQVTMMFWYRQQPGQSLTLIATANQGSEATYESGFVIDKFPISRPNLTFSTLTVSNMSPEDSSIYLCSANGQGAQETQYFGPGTRLLVL.